Listed here are 29 T cell receptor beta chains from one sample, sequenced in a study of blood T cell repertoires in COVID-19. The table came from immunoSEQ multiplex PCR; TCRdb's copy has only in-frame clones and leaves some out. The repertoire has roughly 100,000 clones, approximately 89% of them found once; the top ten carry roughly 17%. Sequencing input: peripheral blood. These TCRs come from a woman aged 80 or older in a cohort sampled during active COVID-19.

This clone is deemed medium-sized (0.01 to 0.1%). V is TRBV19 and J is TRBJ1-4; TRBD1 agrees at 7 bases. With V trimmed by 5 bases and J by 2 bases, 2 bases remained unmatched. Germline V gene sequence: CDR1 LNHDA, CDR2 SQIVND (reference sequence). The CDR3 runs 14 residues. The CDR3 DNA follows: TGTGCCAGTAGTGACAGGGCCACTAATGAAAAACTGTTTTTT. Its translation: CASSDRATNEKLFF.

The chain is built from TRBV5-1 and TRBJ2-7; 9 bases map to TRBD1. Germline V gives CDR1 SGHRS, CDR2 YFSETQ. Unmatched junction bases numbered 8, after V lost 4 bases and J lost 6 bases. The CDR3 length is 14 residues. CDR3 bases: TGCGCCAGCAGCCAAGGGACAGGGATGGGCGAGCAGTACTTC. Residues: CASSQGTGMGEQYF.

The CDR3 nucleotides read TGTGCCAGCAGCCAAAGGGGACTAGCCGTCTACGAGCAGTACTTC. Its protein product is CASSQRGLAVYEQYF. The chain combines TRBV3-1 (or the pseudogene TRBV3-2) with TRBJ2-7, with TRBD2 matching 9 bases. The CDR3 has 15 amino acids. Trimming cost V 2 bases and J 3 bases; bases outside gene matches: 5. Germline V CDR1 and CDR2: LGHDT, YNNKEL (reference sequence).

The chain joins TRBV28 to TRBJ1-4, with 9 nucleotides matching TRBD1. With 5 bases clipped from V and 5 bases from J, the junction kept 9 bases outside the gene matches. The germline CDR1 and CDR2 sequences are MDHEN and SYDVKM. This CDR3 comprises 16 residues. CDR3 bases: TGTGCCAGCAGTGGCCTCACAGGGGGCGTGAATGAAAAACTGTTTTTT. Protein: CASSGLTGGVNEKLFF.

In its sample, this clone was seen once. The chain employs TRBV10-3 and TRBJ2-7, with TRBD1 as a possible D gene (6 bases). CDR3 length: 15 amino acids. Germline V CDR1 and CDR2: ENHRY, SYGVKD. The germline V and J ends were trimmed by 1 base and 7 bases, with 17 bases remaining between them. The CDR3, as DNA: TGTGCCATCAGTGAGTATGGGGGCTCTCCGGTGGAGCAGTACTTC. It yields the protein CAISEYGGSPVEQYF.

The chain carries TRBV6-1 and TRBJ2-7; the match to TRBD2 covers 8 bases. CDR3 length: 19 residues. V dropped 4 bases and J dropped 2; count of bases not matched to a gene: 19. CDR1 is MNHNS, CDR2 SASEGT, per germline. CDR3 in amino acids: CASSARRSGREGNTYEQYF. For the CDR3, the DNA is TGTGCCAGCAGTGCCCGCCGGTCGGGACGGGAGGGCAATACCTACGAGCAGTACTTC.

The chain is built from TRBV3-1 (or the pseudogene TRBV3-2) and TRBJ2-7; 8 positions match TRBD2. This CDR3 contains 15 residues. Germline CDR1 LGHDT, CDR2 YNNKEL (reference sequence). With V trimmed by 5 bases and J by 2 bases, 8 bases remained unmatched. The chain's CDR3 is CASSSLADSAYEQYF. In DNA, the CDR3 is TGTGCCAGCAGCTCACTAGCGGACAGCGCCTACGAGCAGTACTTC.

This clone appeared once. DNA for the CDR3: TGTGCCAGCAGGGAGGGGAACACTGAAGCTTTCTTT. This gives the protein CASREGNTEAFF. This sequence joins TRBV25-1 and TRBJ1-1, with no clear D. This CDR3 spans 12 amino acids. V was shortened by 6 bases and J by 1 base, with 6 bases between the two germline ends. CDR1 and CDR2 (germline): MGHDK, SYGVNS.

The chain couples TRBV6-5 to TRBJ2-4; 9 bases line up with TRBD2. Per germline, CDR1 MNHEY and CDR2 SVGAGI. V trimming: 10 bases; J trimming: 7 bases; junction bases outside the gene matches: 8. The CDR3 is 13 residues long. The DNA of the CDR3 is TGTGCCACCGAGAGCGGGGGGAATAACATTCAGTACTTC. Translated: CATESGGNNIQYF.

The chain uses TRBV5-1 and TRBJ1-1; D gene uncertain. V was shortened by 0 bases and J by 10 bases, with 19 bases between the two germline ends. The germline V gene has CDR1 SGHRS and CDR2 YFSETQ. The CDR3 loop spans 15 amino acids. The CDR3 spells CASSLAYSLGEGAFF. DNA for the CDR3: TGCGCCAGCAGCTTGGCCTATTCATTGGGCGAGGGAGCTTTCTTT.

V gene TRBV11-3 combines with J gene TRBJ1-3; TRBD1 aligns across 8 bases. The CDR3 totals 14 residues. CDR1 is SGHNT, CDR2 YENEEA, per germline. J lost 5 bases, V lost 4 bases, and 4 bases had no gene match. CDR3 bases: TGTGCCAGCAGCTCCTGGGACAGGAGAAACACCATATATTTT. Translation: CASSSWDRRNTIYF.

The chain carries TRBV29-1 and TRBJ2-1; 9 positions agree with TRBD1. J gave up 5 bases and V 7 bases, and 6 bases lay outside the gene matches. The CDR3 sequence is 13 residues long. CDR1 and CDR2 (germline): SQVTM, ANQGSEA. CDR3 in DNA: TGCAGCGCCCGACAGGGGGGTGACAATGAGCAGTTCTTC. Encoded protein: CSARQGGDNEQFF.

The CDR3 DNA reads as TGTGCCAGCAACCCGGAGGGACAGCCCTCCTACGAGCAGTACTTC. Translated: CASNPEGQPSYEQYF. The chain uses TRBV6-6 and TRBJ2-7; TRBD1 is a possible D gene (7 bases). This CDR3 contains 15 residues. V was cut by 7 bases and J by 0 bases, with 16 bases left in between. Germline V CDR1 and CDR2: MNHNY, SVGAGI (reference sequence).

The CDR3 DNA reads as TGTGCCAGCAGCTTAAGGAGTCTAAGCTCCTACAATGAGCAGTTCTTC. This encodes CASSLRSLSSYNEQFF. The rearrangement joins TRBV7-8 to TRBJ2-1; D remains ambiguous. Trimming stripped 2 bases from V and 0 bases from J, with 11 bases between. The CDR3 is 16 amino acids. Germline CDR1 SGHVS, CDR2 FQNEAQ.

This sequence joins TRBV9 and TRBJ2-2; TRBD1 matches 10 bases. CDR3 size: 15 residues. With 8 bases clipped from V and 4 bases from J, the junction kept 8 bases outside the gene matches. Germline V lookup: CDR1 SGDLS, CDR2 YYNGEE. In DNA form, the CDR3 reads TGTGCCAGTGTTCCCGGGACAGGGGTCACCGGGGAGCTGTTTTTT. This translates into CASVPGTGVTGELFF. Drawing the rest from reference TRBV9 and TRBJ2-2, the complete variable domain is DSGVTQTPKHLITATGQRVTLRCSPRSGDLSVYWYQQSLDQGLQFLIQYYNGEERAKGNILERFSAQQFPDLHSELNLSSLELGDSALYFCASVPGTGVTGELFFGEGSRLTVL.

This rearrangement joins TRBV27 to TRBJ2-2; 8 nucleotides match TRBD1. Germline CDR1 and CDR2: MNHEY and SMNVEV (reference sequence). The CDR3 extends over 17 amino acids. J lost 3 bases, V lost 2 bases, and 8 bases had no gene match. CDR3 bases: TGTGCCAGCAGTTTAGTGCAGGGGGCGCTGGACACCGGGGAGCTGTTTTTT. Protein sequence: CASSLVQGALDTGELFF.

The V and J genes are TRBV18 and TRBJ2-7; no firm D call. Germline CDR1 and CDR2: KGHSH and LQKENI. The CDR3 is 14 amino acids. The V end lost 6 bases, the J end lost 0 bases, and 12 bases lay between the germline ends. The CDR3 protein is CASSQAAPSYEQYF. CDR3 nucleotides: TGTGCCAGCTCGCAGGCCGCGCCCTCCTACGAGCAGTACTTC.

The table lists this clone with a count of one. This sequence joins TRBV6-8 and TRBJ2-7; a possible D gene is TRBD1 (5 bases). The V gene's germline CDR1 is MNHGY and CDR2 SAAAGT. Trimming left V 0 bases short and J 7 bases short, with 22 bases between. This CDR3 is built from 17 residues. The CDR3 loop is CASSYSRWGSKYNEQYF. The CDR3 nucleotides read TGTGCCAGCAGTTACTCGAGGTGGGGCAGCAAGTATAATGAGCAGTACTTC.

The chain uses TRBV29-1 and TRBJ2-1; 7 nucleotides match TRBD1. J lost 9 bases, V lost 6 bases, and 5 bases had no gene match. Germline V gene lookup returns CDR1 SQVTM and CDR2 ANQGSEA. The CDR3 runs 11 residues. The CDR3 spells CSVQQGTEQFF. CDR3 DNA: TGCAGCGTCCAACAGGGGACTGAGCAGTTCTTC.

The chain combines TRBV30 with TRBJ1-5; the D gene is possibly TRBD1 (5 bases). The CDR3 spans 13 residues. Trimming cost V 3 bases and J 2 bases, with 8 bases left between them. Looked up from germline, CDR1 is GTSNPN and CDR2 is SVGIG (reference sequence). The DNA for the CDR3 is TGTGCCTGGAGGGGGCAGGGCAATCAGCCCCAGCATTTT. Translation: CAWRGQGNQPQHF.

The chain is built from TRBV28 and TRBJ1-2, with TRBD1 matching 12 bases. The CDR3 runs to 14 residues. Germline V CDR1 and CDR2: MDHEN, SYDVKM. V lost 5 bases to trimming and J lost 8 bases; unmatched junction nucleotides: 6. CDR3 amino acids: CASSGTGGARGYTF. The CDR3 DNA is TGTGCCAGCAGTGGGACAGGGGGCGCGCGAGGCTACACCTTC.

V usage is TRBV6-5 and J usage is TRBJ1-2, with D uncertain. Trimming shortened V by 2 bases and J by 3 bases, and 13 bases separated the two germline ends. CDR3 length equals 15 residues. The germline V gene has CDR1 MNHEY and CDR2 SVGAGI. CDR3 DNA sequence: TGTGCCAGCAGTTACCAGAGGAGGGCCGACTATGGCTACACCTTC. Protein sequence: CASSYQRRADYGYTF.

The V call is TRBV11-2, the J call TRBJ2-1; 7 nucleotides agree with TRBD1. The CDR3 consists of 14 residues. The V gene's germline CDR1 is SGHAT and CDR2 FQNNGV. Losses at the gene ends were 6 bases for V and 6 bases for J; bases not matched to a gene: 8. CDR3 in DNA: TGTGCCAGCAGACCCGGGACAGTAACCAATGAGCAGTTCTTC. It translates to CASRPGTVTNEQFF.

The gene calls are TRBV5-4 and TRBJ2-1, with 9 positions matching TRBD1. The CDR3 extends over 15 amino acids. Germline V gene data show CDR1 as SGHNT and CDR2 as YYREEE (reference sequence). V lost 4 bases and J lost 7; bases outside the gene matches: 9. CDR3 sequence reads: CASSLTGTGPNEQFF. CDR3 sequence (DNA): TGTGCCAGCAGCCTGACCGGGACAGGGCCAAATGAGCAGTTCTTC.

This clone has more than one count but fewer than ten. The V gene is TRBV4-2, the J gene TRBJ1-6; D is unresolved. V gave up 0 bases and J gave up 10 bases, with 13 bases separating them. This CDR3 comprises 15 residues. Germline CDR1 LGHNA, CDR2 YNFKEQ. The CDR3 loop is CASSQDRGEGSPLHF. The CDR3 region has the DNA TGTGCCAGCAGCCAAGATCGGGGAGAAGGGTCACCCCTCCACTTT.

About this clone: The identical CDR3 is also encoded by other nucleotide sequences in the sample. V is TRBV7-2 and J is TRBJ2-3; 9 nucleotides line up with TRBD1. The CDR3 has 14 residues. V was clipped by 3 bases and J by 3 bases; unmatched bases: 1. CDR1 is SGHTA, CDR2 FQGNSA, per germline. The DNA for the CDR3 is TGTGCCAGCAGCTTCGGACAGGGGACAGATACGCAGTATTTT. Its protein product is CASSFGQGTDTQYF.

The chain has TRBV28 and TRBJ1-5; 7 bases match TRBD1. Germline loops: CDR1 MDHEN, CDR2 SYDVKM. There are 16 residues in the CDR3. Unmatched junction bases numbered 11, after V lost 7 bases and J lost 2 bases. This chain's CDR3 is CASTDTGTAGNQPQHF. The DNA of the CDR3 is TGTGCCAGCACGGACACCGGGACAGCCGGCAATCAGCCCCAGCATTTT. The entire variable domain, with the rest obtained from reference TRBV28 and TRBJ1-5, is as follows: DVKVTQSSRYLVKRTGEKVFLECVQDMDHENMFWYRQDPGLGLRLIYFSYDVKMKEKGDIPEGYSVSREKKERFSLILESASTNQTSMYLCASTDTGTAGNQPQHFGDGTRLSIL.

The chain recombines TRBV5-6 with TRBJ1-1, with 7 bases matching TRBD1. CDR1 is SGHDT and CDR2 is YYEEEE in the germline V gene. There are 14 residues in the CDR3. J lost 5 bases, V lost 4 bases, and 8 bases had no gene match. The CDR3 DNA sequence: TGTGCCAGCAGCGTAACAGGGGAGTGGACTGAAGCTTTCTTT. This translates into CASSVTGEWTEAFF. The whole variable domain, remainder taken from reference TRBV5-6 and TRBJ1-1, is DAGVTQSPTHLIKTRGQQVTLRCSPKSGHDTVSWYQQALGQGPQFIFQYYEEEERQRGNFPDRFSGHQFPNYSSELNVNALLLGDSALYLCASSVTGEWTEAFFGQGTRLTVV.

J is TRBJ1-5 and V is TRBV18; D not resolved. Germline CDR1 reads KGHSH; CDR2 reads LQKENI. Trimming took off 4 bases at V and 4 bases at J, with 5 bases between the two ends. This CDR3 contains 12 residues. The CDR3 loop reads CASSQANQPQHF. In DNA form, the CDR3 reads TGTGCCAGCTCACAAGCGAATCAGCCCCAGCATTTT.